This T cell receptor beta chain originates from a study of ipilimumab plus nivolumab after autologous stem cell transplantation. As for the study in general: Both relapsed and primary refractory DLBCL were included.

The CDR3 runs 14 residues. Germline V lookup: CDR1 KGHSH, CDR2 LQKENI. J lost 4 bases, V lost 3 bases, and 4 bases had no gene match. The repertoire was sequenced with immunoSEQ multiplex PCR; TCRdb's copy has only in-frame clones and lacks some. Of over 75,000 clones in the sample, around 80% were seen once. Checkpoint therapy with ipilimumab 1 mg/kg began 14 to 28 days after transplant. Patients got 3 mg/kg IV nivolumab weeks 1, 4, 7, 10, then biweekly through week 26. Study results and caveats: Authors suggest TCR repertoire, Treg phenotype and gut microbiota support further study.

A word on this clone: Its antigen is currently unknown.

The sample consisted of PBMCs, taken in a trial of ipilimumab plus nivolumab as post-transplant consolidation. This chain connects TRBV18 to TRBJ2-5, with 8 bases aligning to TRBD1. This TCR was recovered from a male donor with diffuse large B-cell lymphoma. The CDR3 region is CASSPRTGRETQYF. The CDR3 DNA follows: TGTGCCAGCTCACCTCGGACAGGGAGAGAGACCCAGTACTTC.